The clone carrying this T cell receptor (beta chain) was seen many times. These data originate in a study of patients and donors after allogeneic stem cell transplantation. J gave up 9 bases and V 2 bases, and 6 bases lay outside the gene matches. The CDR3 has 15 residues. Germline V gene data show CDR1 as PRHDT and CDR2 as FYEKMQ (reference sequence). TCRdb re-called the RT-PCR reads through MiXCR, storing one row per CDR3 protein. The table has fewer than 30,000 distinct CDR3 sequences, around 7.9% seen once. The TCR was taken from a human donor who was either an allogeneic HSCT recipient or a stem cell or donor lymphocyte infusion donor (not recorded which). It is not recorded whose cells these are; they may come from a transplant donor. The chain is built from TRBV13 and TRBJ2-1; 11 nucleotides line up with TRBD2. Sequencing used blood, either unsorted or a sorted T cell fraction (not recorded which). The CDR3 DNA is TGTGCCAGCAGCTTAAAACTAGCGGGGGCTGGTGAGCAGTTCTTC. This sequence encodes CASSLKLAGAGEQFF.